This TCR beta chain derives from a study of T cells in Graves' hyperthyroidism and ophthalmopathy. Per germline, CDR1 MGHDK and CDR2 SYGVNS. The CDR3 loop spans 16 amino acids. The V gene end was trimmed by 3 bases and the J gene end by 8 bases; junction bases not matched to a gene: 11. Study-wide findings and caveats: Blood shared most expanded thyroid clonotypes above 0.001.

It was RNA transcripts that yielded the amplified TCR beta CDR3 regions. Carried out on the TCR CDR3, a first-round RT-PCR used the HTBI primer set. TCRdb passed the multiplex PCR reads through MiXCR, listing each CDR3 protein once. This sample has some 510,000 distinct CDR3 sequences, with less than 25% found just once. As concerns this clonotype: Its target is unknown.

Material: blood. The V and J genes are TRBV25-1 and TRBJ2-4, with 9 bases fitting TRBD2. The receptor was derived from a young man with Graves' hyperthyroidism. This CDR3 reads CASSDRDPSGTDIQYF. DNA for the CDR3: TGTGCCAGCAGTGACAGGGACCCTAGCGGGACGGACATTCAGTACTTC.